This T cell receptor (beta chain) was identified in a study of T cell responses to AZD1222 COVID-19 vaccine. The study's findings and limits: Spike-specific TCR depth and breadth grew after two AZD1222 doses.

The V end was cut by 8 bases, the J end by 0 bases, with 19 bases between. This CDR3 has 15 residues. Germline V gene data show CDR1 as GTSNPN and CDR2 as SVGIG (reference sequence). Comment on this clone: Antigen specificity is unknown.

Produced via immunoSEQ multiplex PCR; TCRdb's table is partial and in-frame only. The sample lists some 110,000 clones, about 88% occurring once. Sequencing was performed on peripheral blood, taken 28 days after the second AZD1222 dose. This rearrangement joins TRBV30 to TRBJ1-1; D possibly corresponds to TRBD1 (6 bases). The clonotype originates from an adult who received the AZD1222 COVID-19 vaccine. This chain's CDR3 is CANQGGSVMNTEAFF. CDR3 DNA sequence: TGTGCCAATCAAGGGGGATCTGTTATGAACACTGAAGCTTTCTTT.